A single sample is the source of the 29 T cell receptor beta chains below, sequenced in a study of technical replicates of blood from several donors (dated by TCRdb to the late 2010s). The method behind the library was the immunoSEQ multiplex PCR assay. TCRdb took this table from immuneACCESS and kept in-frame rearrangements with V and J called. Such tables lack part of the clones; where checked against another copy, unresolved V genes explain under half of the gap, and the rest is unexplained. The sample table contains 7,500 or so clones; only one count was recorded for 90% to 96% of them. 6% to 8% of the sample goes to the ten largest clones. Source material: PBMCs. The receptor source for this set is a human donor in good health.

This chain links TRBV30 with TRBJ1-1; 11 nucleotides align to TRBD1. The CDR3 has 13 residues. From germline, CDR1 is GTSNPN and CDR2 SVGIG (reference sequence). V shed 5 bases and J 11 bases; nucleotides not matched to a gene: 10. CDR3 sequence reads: CAWLRSGQGGAFF. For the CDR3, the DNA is TGTGCCTGGCTCAGATCGGGACAGGGGGGGGCTTTCTTT.

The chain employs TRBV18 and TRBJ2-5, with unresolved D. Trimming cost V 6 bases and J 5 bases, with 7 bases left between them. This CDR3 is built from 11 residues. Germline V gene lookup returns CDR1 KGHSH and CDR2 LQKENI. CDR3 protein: CASSTTETQYF. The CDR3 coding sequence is TGTGCCAGCTCGACAACCGAGACCCAGTACTTC. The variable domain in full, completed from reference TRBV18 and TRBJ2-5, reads NAGVMQNPRHLVRRRGQEARLRCSPMKGHSHVYWYRQLPEEGLKFMVYLQKENIIDESGMPKERFSAEFPKEGPSILRIQQVVRGDSAAYFCASSTTETQYFGPGTRLLVL.

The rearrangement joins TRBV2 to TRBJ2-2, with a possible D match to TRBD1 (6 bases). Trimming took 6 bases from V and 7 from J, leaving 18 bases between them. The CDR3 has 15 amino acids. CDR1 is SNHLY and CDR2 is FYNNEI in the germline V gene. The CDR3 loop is CASRANFQGNGELFF. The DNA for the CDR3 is TGTGCCAGCAGAGCTAATTTTCAGGGGAACGGGGAGCTGTTTTTT.

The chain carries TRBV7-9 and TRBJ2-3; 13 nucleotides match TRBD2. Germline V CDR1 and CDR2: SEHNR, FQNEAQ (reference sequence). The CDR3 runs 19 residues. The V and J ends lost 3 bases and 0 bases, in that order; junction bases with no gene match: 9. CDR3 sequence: CASSFRLAGGSSSTDTQYF. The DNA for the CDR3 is TGTGCCAGCAGCTTTCGACTAGCGGGAGGTTCGTCTAGCACAGATACGCAGTATTTT.

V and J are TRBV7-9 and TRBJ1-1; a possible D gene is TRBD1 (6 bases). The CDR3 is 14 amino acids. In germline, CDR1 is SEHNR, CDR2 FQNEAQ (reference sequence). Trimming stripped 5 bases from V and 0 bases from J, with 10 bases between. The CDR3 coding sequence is TGTGCCAGCAGCCAGCAGGGGCTGAACACTGAAGCTTTCTTT. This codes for CASSQQGLNTEAFF.

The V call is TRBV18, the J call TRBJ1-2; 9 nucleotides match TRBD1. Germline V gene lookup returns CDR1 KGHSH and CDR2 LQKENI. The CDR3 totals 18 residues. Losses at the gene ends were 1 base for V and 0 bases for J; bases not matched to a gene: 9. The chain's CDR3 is CASSPLPGTGLTNYGYTF. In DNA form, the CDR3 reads TGTGCCAGCTCACCACTCCCCGGGACAGGGCTGACTAACTATGGCTACACCTTC. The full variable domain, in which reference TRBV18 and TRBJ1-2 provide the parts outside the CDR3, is NAGVMQNPRHLVRRRGQEARLRCSPMKGHSHVYWYRQLPEEGLKFMVYLQKENIIDESGMPKERFSAEFPKEGPSILRIQQVVRGDSAAYFCASSPLPGTGLTNYGYTFGSGTRLTVV.

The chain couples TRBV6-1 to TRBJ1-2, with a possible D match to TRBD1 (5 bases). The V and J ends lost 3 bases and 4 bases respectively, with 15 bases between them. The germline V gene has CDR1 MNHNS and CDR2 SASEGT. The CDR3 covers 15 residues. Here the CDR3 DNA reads TGTGCCAGCAGTGATGCCAGGGCAAGGGTCTATGGCTACACCTTC. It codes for CASSDARARVYGYTF.

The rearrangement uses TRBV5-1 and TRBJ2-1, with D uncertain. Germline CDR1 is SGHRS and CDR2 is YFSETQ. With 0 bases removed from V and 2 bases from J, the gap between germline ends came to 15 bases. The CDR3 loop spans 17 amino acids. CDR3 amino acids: CASSLVALLGTYNEQFF. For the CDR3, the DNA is TGCGCCAGCAGCTTGGTTGCTCTTCTAGGAACCTACAATGAGCAGTTCTTC.

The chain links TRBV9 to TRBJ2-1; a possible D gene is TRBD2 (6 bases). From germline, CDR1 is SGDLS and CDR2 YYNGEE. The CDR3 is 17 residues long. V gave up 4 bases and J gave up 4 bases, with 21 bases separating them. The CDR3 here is CASSTNGAEAGYNEQFF. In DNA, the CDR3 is TGTGCCAGCAGCACCAACGGGGCCGAGGCGGGGTACAATGAGCAGTTCTTC.

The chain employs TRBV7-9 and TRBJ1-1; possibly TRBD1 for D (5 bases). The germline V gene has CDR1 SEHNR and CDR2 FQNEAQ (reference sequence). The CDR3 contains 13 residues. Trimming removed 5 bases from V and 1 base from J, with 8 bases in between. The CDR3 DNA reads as TGTGCCAGCAGCAGAACAGGGAACACTGAAGCTTTCTTT. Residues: CASSRTGNTEAFF.

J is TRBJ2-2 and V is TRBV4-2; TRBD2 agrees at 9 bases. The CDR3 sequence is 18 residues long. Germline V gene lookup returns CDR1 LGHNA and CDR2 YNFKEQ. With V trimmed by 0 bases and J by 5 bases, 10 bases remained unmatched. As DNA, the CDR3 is TGTGCCAGCAGCCAAGAAGTCGGCGGGAGGGCCGGGACCGGGGAGCTGTTTTTT. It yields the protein CASSQEVGGRAGTGELFF.

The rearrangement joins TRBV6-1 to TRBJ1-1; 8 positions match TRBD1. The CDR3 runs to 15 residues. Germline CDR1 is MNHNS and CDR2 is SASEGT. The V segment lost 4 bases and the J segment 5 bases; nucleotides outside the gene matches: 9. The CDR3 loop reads CASSVKQGAGTEAFF. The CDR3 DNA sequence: TGTGCCAGCAGTGTTAAGCAGGGGGCAGGAACTGAAGCTTTCTTT.

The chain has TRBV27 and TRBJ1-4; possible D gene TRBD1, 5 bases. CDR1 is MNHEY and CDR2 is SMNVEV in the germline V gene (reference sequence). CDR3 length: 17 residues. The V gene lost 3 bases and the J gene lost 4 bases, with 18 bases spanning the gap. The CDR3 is CASSLVTTARNNEKLFF. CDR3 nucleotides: TGTGCCAGCAGTTTGGTGACGACAGCCCGGAATAATGAAAAACTGTTTTTT.

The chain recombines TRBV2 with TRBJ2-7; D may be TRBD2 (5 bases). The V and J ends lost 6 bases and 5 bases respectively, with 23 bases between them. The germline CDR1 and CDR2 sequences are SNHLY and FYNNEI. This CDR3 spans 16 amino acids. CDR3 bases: TGTGCCAGCAGGTATCGGGGTCCAAACGTTTTAAACGAGCAGTACTTC. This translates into CASRYRGPNVLNEQYF.

The CDR3: CASSIGGTASYGYTF. CDR3 in DNA: TGTGCCAGTAGTATAGGAGGTACCGCTAGCTATGGCTACACCTTC. The J gene is TRBJ1-2, the V gene TRBV19, with D unclear. This CDR3 is 15 amino acids long. The V end lost 1 base, the J end lost 4 bases, and 13 bases lay between the germline ends. Germline loops: CDR1 LNHDA, CDR2 SQIVND (reference sequence).

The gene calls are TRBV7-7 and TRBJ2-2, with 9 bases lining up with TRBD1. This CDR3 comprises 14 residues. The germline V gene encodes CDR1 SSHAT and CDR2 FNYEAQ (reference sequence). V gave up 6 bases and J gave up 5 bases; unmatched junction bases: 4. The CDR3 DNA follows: TGTGCCAGCAGACCGGGACAGGGTACCGGGGAGCTGTTTTTT. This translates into CASRPGQGTGELFF. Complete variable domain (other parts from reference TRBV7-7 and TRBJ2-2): GAGVSQSPRYKVTKRGQDVTLRCDPISSHATLYWYQQALGQGPEFLTYFNYEAQPDKSGLPSDRFSAERPEGSISTLTIQRTEQRDSAMYRCASRPGQGTGELFFGEGSRLTVL.

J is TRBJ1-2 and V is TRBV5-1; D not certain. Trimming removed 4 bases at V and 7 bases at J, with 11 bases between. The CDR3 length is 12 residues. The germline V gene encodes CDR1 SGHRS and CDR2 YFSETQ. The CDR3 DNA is TGCGCCAGCAGCGAAAGAACCAGTGGCTACACCTTC. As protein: CASSERTSGYTF.

CDR3 sequence (DNA): TGTGCCAGCAGTGCATTGACAGGGATCGGGCGAGCGGGAGGCCGAGAGACCCAGTACTTC. This sequence encodes CASSALTGIGRAGGRETQYF. This chain uses TRBV27 with TRBJ2-5; 9 bases fit TRBD2. This CDR3 is 20 amino acids long. The junction had 23 bases not matched to a gene; V was cut back by 5 bases and J by 4 bases. CDR1 is MNHEY, CDR2 SMNVEV, per germline (reference sequence).

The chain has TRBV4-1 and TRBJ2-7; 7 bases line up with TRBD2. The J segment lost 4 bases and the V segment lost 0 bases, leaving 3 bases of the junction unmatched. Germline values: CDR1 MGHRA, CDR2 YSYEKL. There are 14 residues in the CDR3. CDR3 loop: CASSQDRTSYEQYF. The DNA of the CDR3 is TGCGCCAGCAGCCAAGACCGGACTAGTTACGAGCAGTACTTC.

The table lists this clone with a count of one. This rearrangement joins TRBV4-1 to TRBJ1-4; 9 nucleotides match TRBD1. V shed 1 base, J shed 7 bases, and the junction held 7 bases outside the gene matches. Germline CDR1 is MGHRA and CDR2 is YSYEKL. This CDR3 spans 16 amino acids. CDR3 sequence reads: CASSQVEGQGGEKLFF. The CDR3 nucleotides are TGCGCCAGCAGCCAAGTAGAGGGACAGGGAGGTGAAAAACTGTTTTTT.

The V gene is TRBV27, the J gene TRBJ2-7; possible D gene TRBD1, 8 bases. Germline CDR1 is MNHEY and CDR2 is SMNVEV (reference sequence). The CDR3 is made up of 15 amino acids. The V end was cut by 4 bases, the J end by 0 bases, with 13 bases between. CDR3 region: CASSSYRGGSYEQYF. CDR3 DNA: TGTGCCAGCAGTTCCTACAGGGGGGGCTCCTACGAGCAGTACTTC.

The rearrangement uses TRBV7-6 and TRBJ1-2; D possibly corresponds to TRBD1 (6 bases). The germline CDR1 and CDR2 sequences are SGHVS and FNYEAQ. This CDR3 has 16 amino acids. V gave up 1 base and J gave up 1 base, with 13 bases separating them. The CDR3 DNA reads TGTGCCAGCAGCTTAGGTACAGGGAGTAGTAACTATGGCTACACCTTC. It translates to CASSLGTGSSNYGYTF.

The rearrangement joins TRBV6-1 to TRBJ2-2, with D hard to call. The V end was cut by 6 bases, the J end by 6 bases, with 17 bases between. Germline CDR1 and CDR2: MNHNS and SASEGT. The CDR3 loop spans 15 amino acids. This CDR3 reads CASREKYSGAGELFF. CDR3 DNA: TGTGCCAGCAGGGAGAAATACTCTGGAGCCGGGGAGCTGTTTTTT.

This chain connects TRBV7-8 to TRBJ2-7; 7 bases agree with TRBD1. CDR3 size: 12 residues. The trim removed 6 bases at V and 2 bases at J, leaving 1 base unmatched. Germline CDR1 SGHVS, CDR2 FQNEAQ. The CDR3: CASRDRTYEQYF. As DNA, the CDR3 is TGTGCCAGCAGGGACAGGACCTACGAGCAGTACTTC.

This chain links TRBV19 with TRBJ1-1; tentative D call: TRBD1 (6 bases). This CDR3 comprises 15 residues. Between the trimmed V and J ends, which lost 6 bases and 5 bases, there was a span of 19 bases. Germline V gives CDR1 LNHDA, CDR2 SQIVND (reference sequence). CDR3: CASSQSRGVGTEAFF. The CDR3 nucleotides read TGTGCCAGTAGCCAATCCAGGGGTGTGGGAACTGAAGCTTTCTTT.

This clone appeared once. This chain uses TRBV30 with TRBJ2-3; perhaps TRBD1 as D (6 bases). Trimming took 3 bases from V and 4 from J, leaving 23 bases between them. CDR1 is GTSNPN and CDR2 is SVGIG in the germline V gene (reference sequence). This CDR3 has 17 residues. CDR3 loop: CAWRRGRLKKGADTQYF. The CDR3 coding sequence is TGTGCCTGGAGAAGAGGCCGTCTTAAAAAGGGGGCAGATACGCAGTATTTT. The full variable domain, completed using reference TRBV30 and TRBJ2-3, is SQTIHQWPATLVQPVGSPLSLECTVEGTSNPNLYWYRQAAGRGLQLLFYSVGIGQISSEVPQNLSASRPQDRQFILSSKKLLLSDSGFYLCAWRRGRLKKGADTQYFGPGTRLTVL.

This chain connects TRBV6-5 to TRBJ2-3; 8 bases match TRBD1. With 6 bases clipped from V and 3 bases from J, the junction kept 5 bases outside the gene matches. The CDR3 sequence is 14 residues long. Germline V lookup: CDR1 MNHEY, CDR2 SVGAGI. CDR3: CASRQTGVTDTQYF. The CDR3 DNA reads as TGTGCCAGCAGGCAGACAGGGGTTACAGATACGCAGTATTTT.

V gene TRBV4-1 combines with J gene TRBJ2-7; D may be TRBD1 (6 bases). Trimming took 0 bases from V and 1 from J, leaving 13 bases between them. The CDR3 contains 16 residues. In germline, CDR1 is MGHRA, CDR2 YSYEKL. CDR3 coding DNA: TGCGCCAGCAGCCAAGATGAGGGGGTTGGATCCTACGAGCAGTACTTC. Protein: CASSQDEGVGSYEQYF.

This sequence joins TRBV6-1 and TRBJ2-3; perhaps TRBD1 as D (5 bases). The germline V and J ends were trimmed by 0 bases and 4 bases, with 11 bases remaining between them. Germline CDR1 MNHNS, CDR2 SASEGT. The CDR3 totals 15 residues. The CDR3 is CASSEANRLADTQYF. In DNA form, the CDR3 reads TGTGCCAGCAGTGAAGCGAACAGGTTAGCAGATACGCAGTATTTT.